The sequence of this TCR beta chain was determined in a study of blood T cell repertoires in COVID-19. The CDR3 is 14 residues long. Per germline, CDR1 SGHRS and CDR2 YFSETQ. Trimming took off 2 bases at V and 1 base at J, with 10 bases between the two ends. Here immunoSEQ multiplex PCR was the method, and the copy in TCRdb shows in-frame clones only, minus some. The table shows 200,000 to 250,000 clones, with 88% occurring only once. This clone was found a few times. The chain carries TRBV5-1 and TRBJ2-7, with D tentatively TRBD1 (6 bases). This receptor was obtained from a woman aged 55-69 years with acute or convalescent COVID-19. The sample comprised peripheral blood. The CDR3: CASSFTQGSYEQYF. In nucleotides, the CDR3 is TGCGCCAGCAGCTTTACCCAGGGGTCCTACGAGCAGTACTTC.